The 18 T cell receptor beta chains presented below share a single source sample, sequenced in a study of blood T cell repertoires in COVID-19. Produced via immunoSEQ multiplex PCR; TCRdb's table is partial and in-frame only. The sample comprises under 350,000 clones, 89% of which are singletons, and around 1.7% rests with the top ten. The sequenced sample was PBMCs or T cells enriched from blood (not recorded which). The receptor source for this set is a woman between 40 and 55 years old who had recovered from COVID-19.

This chain joins TRBV6-2 or TRBV6-3 and TRBJ2-7; 11 nucleotides align to TRBD2. Germline values: CDR1 MNHEY, CDR2 SVGEGT. The CDR3 has 14 residues. The V and J ends lost 4 bases and 2 bases, in that order; junction bases with no gene match: 1. CDR3 protein: CASSFSGGAYEQYF. CDR3 DNA: TGTGCCAGCAGTTTTAGCGGGGGGGCCTACGAGCAGTACTTC.

The rearrangement links TRBV18 to TRBJ2-1, with a weak D call TRBD2 (6 bases). Per the germline V gene, CDR1 is KGHSH and CDR2 is LQKENI. The CDR3 is made up of 13 amino acids. The V gene lost 6 bases and the J gene lost 10 bases, with 16 bases spanning the gap. The CDR3: CASSRAREEEQFF. For the CDR3, the DNA is TGTGCCAGCTCCCGGGCGCGGGAAGAGGAGCAGTTCTTC.

J is TRBJ2-1 and V is TRBV4-1; 8 bases line up with TRBD2. Germline CDR1 and CDR2: MGHRA and YSYEKL. J lost 2 bases, V lost 4 bases, and 10 bases had no gene match. The CDR3 runs to 17 residues. The CDR3 sequence: CASSRGGGRMAYNEQFF. CDR3 nucleotides: TGCGCCAGCAGCCGGGGGGGCGGGAGGATGGCCTACAATGAGCAGTTCTTC.

The chain uses TRBV5-1 and TRBJ1-2; the match to TRBD1 covers 7 bases. The length of the CDR3 is 15 residues. Trimming at V came to 0 bases and at J to 0 bases, leaving 2 bases not matched to a gene. Germline V gene data show CDR1 as SGHRS and CDR2 as YFSETQ. The CDR3 bases are TGCGCCAGCAGCTTGGTGGGACAGTCTAACTATGGCTACACCTTC. Translated: CASSLVGQSNYGYTF.

V usage is TRBV5-1 and J usage is TRBJ1-1; TRBD1 is a possible D gene (5 bases). The germline V gene encodes CDR1 SGHRS and CDR2 YFSETQ. This CDR3 has 12 amino acids. Trimming removed 5 bases from V and 9 bases from J, with 14 bases in between. This CDR3 reads CASSSPRGKAFF. CDR3 sequence (DNA): TGCGCCAGCAGTTCCCCTAGGGGCAAAGCTTTCTTT.

The CDR3 DNA is TGTGCCAGCAGCCAAGCACAGAGGACTTATGAGACCCAGTACTTC. Protein sequence: CASSQAQRTYETQYF. The V gene is TRBV3-1 (or the pseudogene TRBV3-2), the J gene TRBJ2-5, with D perhaps TRBD2 (5 bases). Germline V CDR1 and CDR2: LGHDT, YNNKEL (reference sequence). The CDR3 is made up of 15 amino acids. Deletions cut 1 base from V and 5 bases from J, with 14 bases between.

The gene calls are TRBV7-9 and TRBJ2-3; 10 nucleotides line up with TRBD1. V shed 4 bases, J shed 2 bases, and the junction held 9 bases outside the gene matches. CDR1 and CDR2 from the germline V gene are SEHNR and FQNEAQ (reference sequence). This CDR3 contains 17 residues. The CDR3 sequence is CASSWWMGQGTTDTQYF. The CDR3 nucleotides are TGTGCCAGCAGCTGGTGGATGGGACAGGGGACCACAGATACGCAGTATTTT.

The chain couples TRBV6-5 to TRBJ1-3; D is possibly TRBD1 (5 bases). The V gene lost 4 bases and the J gene lost 3 bases, with 10 bases spanning the gap. This CDR3 region has 14 residues. Germline assignment: CDR1 MNHEY and CDR2 SVGAGI. CDR3 sequence: CASSSQGIGNTIYF. CDR3 coding DNA: TGTGCCAGCAGTTCTCAGGGAATTGGAAACACCATATATTTT.

The chain employs TRBV9 and TRBJ1-3; 9 nucleotides match TRBD1. Germline V lookup: CDR1 SGDLS, CDR2 YYNGEE. This CDR3 contains 16 residues. J was trimmed by 4 bases and V by 0 bases; bases with no gene match: 5. Here the CDR3 DNA reads TGTGCCAGCAGCGTAGGGGGACAGGGATCGGGAAACACCATATATTTT. It translates to CASSVGGQGSGNTIYF.

The chain employs TRBV4-1 and TRBJ1-2; 10 bases match TRBD1. The CDR3 is 16 amino acids. The V segment lost 4 bases and the J segment 3 bases; nucleotides outside the gene matches: 8. CDR1 and CDR2 from the germline V gene are MGHRA and YSYEKL. Here the CDR3 reads CASSPSGGTGDYGYTF. CDR3 DNA sequence: TGCGCCAGCAGCCCCTCAGGGGGGACAGGGGACTATGGCTACACCTTC.

The chain is built from TRBV6-1 and TRBJ1-4, with D hard to call. The germline gives CDR1 MNHNS, CDR2 SASEGT. CDR3 length: 15 amino acids. The V gene lost 1 base and the J gene lost 8 bases, with 14 bases spanning the gap. CDR3 amino acids: CASSEVWHRGEKLFF. The CDR3 nucleotides read TGTGCCAGCAGTGAAGTTTGGCACCGAGGGGAAAAACTGTTTTTT.

This chain joins TRBV5-1 and TRBJ2-1; TRBD2 matches 11 bases. After removal of 4 bases from V and 8 bases from J, the junction contained 8 bases not matched to a gene. Germline loops: CDR1 SGHRS, CDR2 YFSETQ. The CDR3 consists of 15 residues. The CDR3 DNA sequence: TGCGCCAGCAGCAGTGGGACTAGCGGCGGGGATGAGCAGTTCTTC. Amino acids: CASSSGTSGGDEQFF.

The V gene is TRBV6-5, the J gene TRBJ1-2, with 7 bases that match TRBD1. V lost 9 bases and J lost 2; bases outside the gene matches: 9. Germline V gene data show CDR1 as MNHEY and CDR2 as SVGAGI. This CDR3 region has 14 residues. In nucleotides, the CDR3 is TGTGCCAGTTTCGGCAGGGGGTTGAACTATGGCTACACCTTC. This sequence encodes CASFGRGLNYGYTF.

The chain has TRBV5-8 and TRBJ2-3; D is perhaps TRBD2 (5 bases). Looked up from germline, CDR1 is SGHTS and CDR2 is YDEGEE. The ends were cut back, 1 base at V and 3 bases at J, with 6 bases in the middle. The CDR3 loop spans 13 amino acids. The CDR3 DNA reads as TGTGCCAGCAGCTTGAGAGGGACAGATACGCAGTATTTT. It codes for CASSLRGTDTQYF.

The chain joins TRBV5-1 to TRBJ2-7, with 8 positions matching TRBD1. V lost 4 bases to trimming and J lost 6 bases; unmatched junction nucleotides: 6. CDR1 and CDR2 (germline): SGHRS, YFSETQ. This CDR3 has 13 residues. DNA for the CDR3: TGCGCCAGCAGCCCCATGACAGGGGCCGAGCAGTACTTC. Translating it yields CASSPMTGAEQYF.

V and J are TRBV7-9 and TRBJ1-2; TRBD1 matches 8 bases. The CDR3 consists of 14 residues. CDR1 is SEHNR and CDR2 is FQNEAQ in the germline V gene (reference sequence). The ends lost 6 bases at V and 4 bases at J; junction bases unmatched: 7. CDR3 sequence reads: CASSGTGQGYGYTF. The CDR3 DNA is TGTGCCAGCAGTGGGACCGGACAGGGCTATGGCTACACCTTC.

CDR3 protein: CASSLLGQVDEKLFF. The CDR3 nucleotides are TGTGCCAGCAGCCTCTTGGGACAGGTTGATGAAAAACTGTTTTTT. The chain has TRBV11-2 and TRBJ1-4; 8 nucleotides agree with TRBD1. Germline CDR1 reads SGHAT; CDR2 reads FQNNGV. The CDR3 runs 15 residues. The J segment lost 6 bases and the V segment lost 5 bases, leaving 8 bases of the junction unmatched.

This clone was observed a handful of times. This chain connects TRBV2 to TRBJ2-7; 8 bases map to TRBD1. CDR3 length equals 15 residues. Germline V gene sequence: CDR1 SNHLY, CDR2 FYNNEI. V dropped 2 bases and J dropped 5; count of bases not matched to a gene: 8. The CDR3 here is CASSERPGGSDEQYF. Here the CDR3 DNA reads TGTGCCAGCAGTGAAAGGCCAGGGGGCTCGGACGAGCAGTACTTC.